Listed below are T cell receptor beta chains from one sample, sequenced in a study of blood T cell repertoires in COVID-19. Generated by immunoSEQ multiplex PCR, the TCRdb table keeps only in-frame clones and is missing some. There are 90,000 to 100,000 clones in the sample; 81% occur only once, and about 4.4% lies in the top ten. The specimen sequenced was peripheral blood. The origin of the receptors is a man aged 55-75 years with acute or convalescent COVID-19. Both conserved end residues are part of each CDR3. The D gene is left open where the match is weak. Not all rows give a size; the values are once, few, many and, for expanded clones, a class.

cdr3_aa: CASSVGDRGGSYEQYF; cdr3_nt: TGTGCCAGCAGCGTAGGGGACAGGGGAGGGTCCTACGAGCAGTACTTC; d_call: TRBD1; cdr3_length: 16; clone_size: -; j_call: TRBJ2-7; v_call: TRBV9
cdr3_aa: CASSAIRDRVVNEQFF; cdr3_nt: TGTGCCAGCAGCGCAATCCGGGACAGGGTGGTCAATGAGCAGTTCTTC; d_call: TRBD1; cdr3_length: 16; clone_size: few; j_call: TRBJ2-1; v_call: TRBV13
cdr3_aa: CASSAEQGSYGYTF; cdr3_nt: TGTGCCAGCAGCGCCGAACAGGGCTCCTATGGCTACACCTTC; d_call: -; cdr3_length: 14; clone_size: -; j_call: TRBJ1-2; v_call: TRBV9
cdr3_aa: CAVAGEVAGELFF; cdr3_nt: TGCGCCGTAGCGGGGGAAGTCGCCGGGGAGCTGTTTTTT; d_call: TRBD2; cdr3_length: 13; clone_size: few; j_call: TRBJ2-2; v_call: TRBV5-1
cdr3_aa: CASSYGRTTTYEQYF; cdr3_nt: TGTGCCAGCAGTTACGGCAGGACAACCACCTACGAGCAGTACTTC; d_call: -; cdr3_length: 15; clone_size: -; j_call: TRBJ2-7; v_call: TRBV6-2/TRBV6-3
cdr3_aa: CASSFGSGLWDEQFF; cdr3_nt: TGTGCCAGCAGTTTTGGGAGCGGCCTGTGGGATGAGCAGTTCTTC; d_call: -; cdr3_length: 15; clone_size: -; j_call: TRBJ2-1; v_call: TRBV28
cdr3_aa: CASSAGTEISYEQYF; cdr3_nt: TGTGCCAGCAGCGCCGGGACAGAAATCTCCTACGAGCAGTACTTC; d_call: TRBD1; cdr3_length: 15; clone_size: -; j_call: TRBJ2-7; v_call: TRBV5-4
cdr3_aa: CATSKRTGGLTF; cdr3_nt: TGTGCCACCAGCAAAAGGACAGGGGGCCTGACCTTC; d_call: TRBD1; cdr3_length: 12; clone_size: once; j_call: TRBJ1-2; v_call: TRBV15
cdr3_aa: CASSPTTGGNTEAFF; cdr3_nt: TGTGCCAGCTCACCTACGACAGGGGGGAACACTGAAGCTTTCTTT; d_call: TRBD1; cdr3_length: 15; clone_size: -; j_call: TRBJ1-1; v_call: TRBV18
cdr3_aa: CASSLETGNNSPLHF; cdr3_nt: TGTGCCAGCAGTTTAGAGACAGGGAATAATTCACCCCTCCACTTT; d_call: TRBD1; cdr3_length: 15; clone_size: -; j_call: TRBJ1-6; v_call: TRBV27
cdr3_aa: CASSEGNMNTEAFF; cdr3_nt: TGTGCCAGCAGCGAGGGGAATATGAACACTGAAGCTTTCTTT; d_call: -; cdr3_length: 14; clone_size: -; j_call: TRBJ1-1; v_call: TRBV9
cdr3_aa: CASSIVQGNNEQFF; cdr3_nt: TGTGCCAGTAGTATAGTCCAGGGCAACAATGAGCAGTTCTTC; d_call: -; cdr3_length: 14; clone_size: -; j_call: TRBJ2-1; v_call: TRBV19
cdr3_aa: CASSSRRSSYEQYF; cdr3_nt: TGTGCCAGCAGCAGCAGGAGGAGCTCCTACGAGCAGTACTTC; d_call: -; cdr3_length: 14; clone_size: -; j_call: TRBJ2-7; v_call: TRBV7-6
cdr3_aa: CASSQDLGGLRGGYTF; cdr3_nt: TGTGCCAGCAGCCAAGATCTCGGGGGATTAAGGGGTGGCTACACCTTC; d_call: -; cdr3_length: 16; clone_size: once; j_call: TRBJ1-2; v_call: TRBV14
cdr3_aa: CSVVIRHSGNTIYF; cdr3_nt: TGCAGCGTTGTAATCAGGCACTCTGGAAACACCATATATTTT; d_call: -; cdr3_length: 14; clone_size: -; j_call: TRBJ1-3; v_call: TRBV29-1
cdr3_aa: CASSPGTGLYEQYF; cdr3_nt: TGTGCCAGCAGTCCCGGGACAGGGTTATACGAGCAGTACTTC; d_call: TRBD1; cdr3_length: 14; clone_size: -; j_call: TRBJ2-7; v_call: TRBV28
cdr3_aa: CASSPNGQYNSPLHF; cdr3_nt: TGTGCCAGCTCACCCAACGGACAGTATAATTCACCCCTCCACTTT; d_call: -; cdr3_length: 15; clone_size: -; j_call: TRBJ1-6; v_call: TRBV18
cdr3_aa: CASSLSIGQTPGANVLTF; cdr3_nt: TGTGCCAGCAGCTTGAGTATTGGGCAGACCCCTGGGGCCAACGTCCTGACTTTC; d_call: -; cdr3_length: 18; clone_size: -; j_call: TRBJ2-6; v_call: TRBV5-4
cdr3_aa: CASSQDGQGAGAFF; cdr3_nt: TGTGCCAGCAGCCAAGATGGACAGGGGGCCGGAGCTTTCTTT; d_call: TRBD1; cdr3_length: 14; clone_size: -; j_call: TRBJ1-1; v_call: TRBV14
cdr3_aa: CASSLTGGGEKLFF; cdr3_nt: TGTGCCAGCAGTCTGACAGGGGGCGGTGAAAAACTGTTTTTT; d_call: TRBD1; cdr3_length: 14; clone_size: -; j_call: TRBJ1-4; v_call: TRBV7-9
cdr3_aa: CASSLARFKREARSTDTQYF; cdr3_nt: TGTGCCAGCAGCTTAGCGAGGTTCAAGCGGGAGGCACGGAGCACAGATACGCAGTATTTT; d_call: TRBD2; cdr3_length: 20; clone_size: -; j_call: TRBJ2-3; v_call: TRBV7-2
cdr3_aa: CASSSSVATQYF; cdr3_nt: TGTGCCAGCAGTTCCTCGGTTGCGACCCAGTACTTC; d_call: -; cdr3_length: 12; clone_size: -; j_call: TRBJ2-5; v_call: TRBV12-3/TRBV12-4
cdr3_aa: CASSPEGTSGGYEQYF; cdr3_nt: TGTGCCAGCAGCCCCGAGGGGACTAGCGGGGGGTACGAGCAGTACTTC; d_call: TRBD2; cdr3_length: 16; clone_size: -; j_call: TRBJ2-7; v_call: TRBV3-1/TRBV3-2